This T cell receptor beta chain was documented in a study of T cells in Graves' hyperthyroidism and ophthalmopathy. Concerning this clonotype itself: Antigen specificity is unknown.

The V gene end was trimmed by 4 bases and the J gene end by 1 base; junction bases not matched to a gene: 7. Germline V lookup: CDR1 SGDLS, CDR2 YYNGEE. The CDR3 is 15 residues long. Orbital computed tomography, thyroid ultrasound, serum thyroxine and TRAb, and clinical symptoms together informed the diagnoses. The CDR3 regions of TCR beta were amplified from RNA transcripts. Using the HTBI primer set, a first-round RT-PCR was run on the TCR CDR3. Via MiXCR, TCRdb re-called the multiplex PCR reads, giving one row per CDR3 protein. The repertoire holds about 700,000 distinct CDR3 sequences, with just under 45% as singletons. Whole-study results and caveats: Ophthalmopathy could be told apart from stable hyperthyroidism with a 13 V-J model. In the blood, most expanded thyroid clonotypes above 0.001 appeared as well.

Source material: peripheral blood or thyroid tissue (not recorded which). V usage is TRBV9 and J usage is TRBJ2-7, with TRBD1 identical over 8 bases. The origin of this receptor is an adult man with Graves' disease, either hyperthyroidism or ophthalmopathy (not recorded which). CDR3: CASSTGGDLSYEQYF. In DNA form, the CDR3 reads TGTGCCAGCAGCACAGGGGGTGACCTATCCTACGAGCAGTACTTC.